The sequence of this T cell receptor beta chain was determined in a study of blood T cell repertoires in COVID-19. The CDR3 totals 15 residues. Looked up from germline, CDR1 is LNHNV and CDR2 is YYDKDF (reference sequence). V shed 5 bases, J shed 5 bases, and the junction held 9 bases outside the gene matches. Per the original data handling: Estimation of nucleated cell counts relied on the amplification of reference gene primers. Measured with immunoSEQ multiplex PCR; TCRdb has only the in-frame clones, and not every one. Clonal size and the V and J genes are those of that table, whereas D and trimming came from the DNA. The data show approximately 38,000 clones, with 85% to 95% seen just once and over 4% held by the top ten.

The source of this sequence is a human donor with active COVID-19. The donor label of this sample is uncertain. This chain connects TRBV15 to TRBJ2-1; 7 bases fit TRBD2. Source material: peripheral blood. The DNA for the CDR3 is TGTGCCACCAGCGGGGGGGGAGGGCGAAACAATGAGCAGTTCTTC. Its protein is CATSGGGGRNNEQFF.